This T cell receptor (beta chain) was profiled in a study of control samples from healthy donors and cancer patients (dated by TCRdb to the early 2020s). Library preparation used the immunoSEQ multiplex PCR assay. The table was pulled from immuneACCESS by TCRdb, which kept in-frame rearrangements only. Such tables lose some clones; where checked, under half of the loss comes from unresolved V genes, and the rest has no known cause. The sample table holds approximately 150,000 clones, of which around 90% were seen once. The top ten clones comprise more than 4% of the sample. Of note for this clone: This clone's antigen is unknown. Nothing much larger sits one base from this clone, and base qualities are not available.

The CDR3 holds 14 amino acids from the cysteine to the phenylalanine. Of the read, only the CDR3 DNA is kept; its 42 bases are in frame from base 1. CDR1 and CDR2, per the germline V gene (reference sequence), are SEHNR and FQNEAQ. V drops 4 bases and J drops 0 bases, leaving 10 bases in between. Sequencing input: blood. The rearranged segments are TRBV7-9 and TRBJ2-7; too little of a D gene remains to name it. This receptor was obtained from a man younger than 45 in good health. The DNA sequence is as follows: TGTGCCAGCAGCTCCGAGAAGAACTCCTACGAGCAGTACTTC. Translated, this gives CASSSEKNSYEQYF.